This paragraph covers one T cell receptor (beta chain) sequence. TCRdb itself ran the RT-PCR reads through MiXCR, one entry per CDR3 protein. The table has over 150,000 distinct CDR3 sequences, about 30% seen once. This specimen comes from a study of patients and donors after allogeneic stem cell transplantation. Germline V CDR1 and CDR2: KGHDR, SFDVKD. The CDR3 spans 15 residues. Trimming took 4 bases from V and 0 from J, leaving 9 bases between them. The receptor was derived from a human donor who was either an allogeneic HSCT recipient or a stem cell or donor lymphocyte infusion donor (not recorded which). It is not recorded whose cells these are; they may come from a transplant donor. This chain connects TRBV24-1 to TRBJ2-1; no reliable D call. Sequencing used blood, either unsorted or a sorted T cell fraction (not recorded which). The CDR3 reads CATSDDSGSYNEQFF. CDR3 sequence (DNA): TGTGCCACCAGTGACGACTCCGGCTCCTACAATGAGCAGTTCTTC.